This T cell receptor beta chain came from a study of blood T cells in healthy people across ages. The CDR3 consists of 12 residues. The junction had 3 bases not matched to a gene; V was cut back by 7 bases and J by 3 bases. Germline lookup yields CDR1 SQVTM and CDR2 ANQGSEA. Every sample had a minimum of 7 million PBMCs isolated. PCR was performed a second time for 7 to 11 cycles using a sample-barcoded 5' primer and a J-beta primer mix. Each cDNA molecule, via a template-switch adaptor with 12 random nucleotides, was tagged. CDR3-containing paired-end reads numbered at least 2.5 million in each sample. One entry per CDR3 protein results from TCRdb running MiXCR on the 5' RACE reads. The sample yields about 500,000 distinct CDR3 sequences, about 24% seen once. The same sample was also used in a study of T cells of mothers and their children. Per that study: Thymic selection shapes TCR recombination output similarly in related and unrelated pairs.

V and J are TRBV29-1 and TRBJ1-5; 7 bases line up with TRBD1. The sequencing sample was made of blood. The receptor comes from a boy aged 5-17 years in good health. The CDR3 nucleotides are TGCAGCGCGGGACAGATCAATCAGCCCCAGCATTTT. Protein product: CSAGQINQPQHF.